These 23 T cell receptor beta chains were all obtained from the same sample, sequenced in a study of early T cells in non-severe SARS-CoV-2 infection. A single record per CDR3 protein comes from TCRdb applying MiXCR to the 5' RACE reads. The top ten clones hold nearly 3% of a sample with tens of thousands of distinct CDR3 sequences, around 10% of them seen once. The sequenced sample was whole blood, obtained at baseline. The receptors originated from an adult who was a healthcare worker with PCR-confirmed SARS-CoV-2 infection or an uninfected control (not recorded which).

The chain links TRBV12-3 or TRBV12-4 to TRBJ1-1, with 10 bases aligning to TRBD1. With 8 bases clipped from V and 10 bases from J, the junction kept 4 bases outside the gene matches. The CDR3 runs to 11 residues. The CDR3: CASWDRGLAFF. In DNA form, the CDR3 reads TGTGCCAGCTGGGACAGGGGCTTAGCTTTCTTT.

The DNA for the CDR3 is TGTGCCAGCAGCCGAGGTCGGGAGACCTACGAGCAGTACTTC. It codes for CASSRGRETYEQYF. This rearrangement joins TRBV11-2 to TRBJ2-7; TRBD2 is a possible D gene (6 bases). From germline, CDR1 is SGHAT and CDR2 FQNNGV. CDR3 size: 14 residues. V dropped 5 bases and J dropped 2 bases, with 13 bases sitting between them.

This clonotype was counted between two and nine times. The V and J genes are TRBV6-6 and TRBJ1-5; 8 bases map to TRBD1. Germline CDR1 MNHNY, CDR2 SVGAGI (reference sequence). CDR3 length equals 15 residues. V lost 6 bases, J lost 10 bases, and 14 bases stayed unmatched. The CDR3 nucleotides read TGTGCCAGCAGATCAGGACAGGGTGAGATCAAACCCCAGCATTTT. Encoded protein: CASRSGQGEIKPQHF.

The CDR3 sequence: CASSYEGAVGDTQYF. As DNA, the CDR3 is TGTGCCAGCAGTTACGAGGGGGCCGTAGGAGATACGCAGTATTTT. The V and J genes are TRBV6-2 or TRBV6-3 and TRBJ2-3; 7 positions agree with TRBD1. The V gene end was trimmed by 2 bases and the J gene end by 5 bases; junction bases not matched to a gene: 7. Germline CDR1 reads MNHEY; CDR2 reads SVGEGT. The CDR3 is made up of 15 amino acids.

This clonotype was recorded at least ten times. The chain couples TRBV4-3 to TRBJ2-7; tentatively, D is TRBD2 (5 bases). The CDR3 extends over 14 amino acids. Germline CDR1 LGHNA, CDR2 YSLEER. Trimming stripped 1 base from V and 1 base from J, with 8 bases between. CDR3 residues: CASSQGRRSYEQYF. The CDR3 bases are TGCGCCAGCAGCCAAGGGAGGCGGTCCTACGAGCAGTACTTC.

V is TRBV6-6 and J is TRBJ2-1; a possible D gene is TRBD2 (6 bases). The CDR3 covers 13 residues. V dropped 7 bases and J dropped 2 bases, with 9 bases sitting between them. Germline CDR1 and CDR2: MNHNY and SVGAGI (reference sequence). The CDR3 protein is CASKRTTYNEQFF. CDR3 DNA: TGTGCCAGCAAACGGACTACCTACAATGAGCAGTTCTTC.

CDR3 in amino acids: CASSGLSTGELFF. DNA of the CDR3: TGTGCCAGCAGCGGACTATCAACCGGGGAGCTGTTTTTT. This chain connects TRBV11-2 to TRBJ2-2, with D possibly matching TRBD2 (6 bases). The CDR3 spans 13 residues. Trimming left V 5 bases short and J 5 bases short, with 9 bases between. The germline V gene has CDR1 SGHAT and CDR2 FQNNGV.

This clonotype was picked up many times. The chain combines TRBV20-1 with TRBJ2-7, with D maybe TRBD2 (5 bases). The CDR3 has 12 amino acids. V lost 7 bases, J lost 10 bases, and 20 bases lay in between. Germline assignment: CDR1 DFQATT and CDR2 SNEGSKA (reference sequence). The CDR3 nucleotides are TGCAGTGGCTCGACTACCTCACTGGAACAGTACTTC. It codes for CSGSTTSLEQYF.

The chain employs TRBV7-2 and TRBJ1-2, with D perhaps matching TRBD1 (5 bases). V shed 1 base and J shed 4 bases, with 7 bases lying between them. Germline V gene sequence: CDR1 SGHTA, CDR2 FQGNSA. This CDR3 region has 13 residues. DNA for the CDR3: TGTGCCAGCAGCTTAGACAGGATCTATGGCTACACCTTC. It yields the protein CASSLDRIYGYTF.

This clonotype showed up many times. The CDR3 is CASSIRDPINTEAFF. CDR3 nucleotides: TGTGCCAGCTCAATCAGGGACCCAATAAACACTGAAGCTTTCTTT. V and J are TRBV18 and TRBJ1-1, with a possible D match to TRBD1 (5 bases). V was trimmed by 5 bases and J by 2 bases, leaving 15 bases between them. The germline gives CDR1 KGHSH, CDR2 LQKENI. CDR3 length equals 15 residues.

Only a few counts were recorded for this clonotype. The rearrangement uses TRBV7-2 and TRBJ2-7, with 7 nucleotides matching TRBD1. The CDR3 sequence is 14 residues long. Looked up from germline, CDR1 is SGHTA and CDR2 is FQGNSA. Trimming cost V 5 bases and J 5 bases; bases outside gene matches: 9. CDR3 residues: CASSHTTGSDEQYF. The CDR3 nucleotides are TGTGCCAGCAGCCATACGACAGGGTCGGACGAGCAGTACTTC.

V is TRBV6-5 and J is TRBJ1-1; 12 bases align to TRBD1. J gave up 1 base and V 6 bases, and 6 bases lay outside the gene matches. The CDR3 runs to 16 residues. Germline V CDR1 and CDR2: MNHEY, SVGAGI. DNA of the CDR3: TGTGCCAGCAGCTTGGGACAGGGGGCAGGGAACACTGAAGCTTTCTTT. Encoded protein: CASSLGQGAGNTEAFF.

This clonotype has only a few counts. The chain joins TRBV4-1 to TRBJ2-1, with 7 nucleotides matching TRBD1. The trim removed 2 bases at V and 1 base at J, leaving 5 bases unmatched. This CDR3 has 16 amino acids. Germline V gene sequence: CDR1 MGHRA, CDR2 YSYEKL. The CDR3 DNA follows: TGCGCCAGCAGCCAACCGGGACAGCATTCCTACAATGAGCAGTTCTTC. This translates into CASSQPGQHSYNEQFF.

This clonotype was observed a few times. V gene TRBV6-4 combines with J gene TRBJ2-3; 10 bases agree with TRBD2. This CDR3 is 15 amino acids long. Germline V gene data show CDR1 as MRHNA and CDR2 as SNTAGT. Trimming at V came to 3 bases and at J to 1 base, leaving 1 base not matched to a gene. CDR3 protein: CASSESGGGTDTQYF. CDR3 nucleotides: TGTGCCAGCAGTGAAAGCGGGGGGGGCACAGATACGCAGTATTTT.

This clonotype has at least ten counts. This sequence joins TRBV6-4 and TRBJ2-3; 8 bases match TRBD2. CDR1 and CDR2 (germline): MRHNA, SNTAGT. The CDR3 has 15 amino acids. V lost 2 bases to trimming and J lost 4 bases; unmatched junction nucleotides: 5. CDR3 bases: TGTGCCAGCAGTGACGACGGGGGGGCAGCAGATACGCAGTATTTT. Amino acids: CASSDDGGAADTQYF.

In its sample, this clonotype was seen a few times. The genes are TRBV6-6 and TRBJ2-1, with 9 bases matching TRBD2. CDR1 is MNHNY, CDR2 SVGAGI, per germline (reference sequence). V lost 5 bases, J lost 7 bases, and 9 bases stayed unmatched. The length of the CDR3 is 15 residues. The CDR3 loop is CASSDPAGGSNEQFF. The DNA for the CDR3 is TGTGCCAGCAGTGACCCCGCGGGAGGGTCGAATGAGCAGTTCTTC.

This clonotype was picked up many times. This chain joins TRBV20-1 and TRBJ2-5, with TRBD1 matching 9 bases. The CDR3 sequence is 13 residues long. V shed 5 bases, J shed 5 bases, and the junction held 6 bases outside the gene matches. Per the germline V gene, CDR1 is DFQATT and CDR2 is SNEGSKA (reference sequence). CDR3 sequence reads: CSAGDRVGETQYF. CDR3 nucleotides: TGCAGTGCTGGGGACAGGGTTGGGGAGACCCAGTACTTC.

This clonotype was counted a few times. The CDR3 DNA reads as TGCAGTGCGGAAAATGCCGGGGCCAGTGGCGAGCAGTACTTC. As protein: CSAENAGASGEQYF. The chain has TRBV20-1 and TRBJ2-7; D might be TRBD1 or TRBD2, each matching 5 bases. Germline CDR1 reads DFQATT; CDR2 reads SNEGSKA (reference sequence). The CDR3 covers 14 residues. V was trimmed by 6 bases and J by 6 bases, leaving 21 bases between them.

The chain has TRBV30 and TRBJ2-7, with D hard to call. V lost 0 bases, J lost 0 bases, and 9 bases lay in between. CDR1 and CDR2 (germline): GTSNPN, SVGIG (reference sequence). There are 14 residues in the CDR3. DNA of the CDR3: TGTGCCTGGAGTGTAGCTAGTGCCTCCTACGAGCAGTACTTC. Translated, it gives CAWSVASASYEQYF.

The chain joins TRBV2 to TRBJ2-5; no clear D gene. The V end was cut by 1 base, the J end by 3 bases, with 6 bases between. This CDR3 has 13 amino acids. Germline lookup yields CDR1 SNHLY and CDR2 FYNNEI. The CDR3 region has the DNA TGTGCCAGCAGTGAAGTCGCCGAAGAGACCCAGTACTTC. Translating it yields CASSEVAEETQYF.

This clonotype turned up a few times. The chain's CDR3 is CASSEPGVRGYTEAFF. The CDR3 DNA is TGCGCCAGCAGTGAGCCCGGTGTCAGGGGGTACACTGAAGCTTTCTTT. This chain uses TRBV10-2 with TRBJ1-1, with TRBD1 identical over 7 bases. The CDR3 loop spans 16 amino acids. The trim removed 2 bases at V and 3 bases at J, leaving 9 bases unmatched. Looked up from germline, CDR1 is WSHSY and CDR2 is SAAADI.

This clonotype was seen many times. The V and J genes are TRBV11-1 and TRBJ2-3; TRBD2 might be the D (6 bases). V was shortened by 4 bases and J by 3 bases, with 17 bases between the two germline ends. The CDR3 loop spans 16 amino acids. Germline-derived CDR1 and CDR2 are SGHAT and FQDESV (reference sequence). CDR3 sequence reads: CASSSVLASGTDTQYF. CDR3 nucleotides: TGTGCCAGCAGCTCTGTACTAGCTTCGGGGACAGATACGCAGTATTTT. Drawing the rest from reference TRBV11-1 and TRBJ2-3, the complete variable domain is EAEVAQSPRYKITEKSQAVAFWCDPISGHATLYWYRQILGQGPELLVQFQDESVVDDSQLPKDRFSAERLKGVDSTLKIQPAELGDSAMYLCASSSVLASGTDTQYFGPGTRLTVL.

This clonotype turned up a few times. V is TRBV2 and J is TRBJ2-5; D may match TRBD1 or TRBD2 (5 bases each). The CDR3 covers 13 residues. V lost 7 bases, J lost 5 bases, and 14 bases lay in between. Germline CDR1 and CDR2: SNHLY and FYNNEI. The CDR3 loop is CASNLAGWETQYF. The CDR3 DNA sequence: TGTGCCAGCAATCTAGCAGGGTGGGAGACCCAGTACTTC.